The source of this TCR beta chain is a study of CXCR3-negative and CXCR3-positive naive CD8 T cells. Overall study context: Every library held about 1.5 +/- 0.3 million TRB reads, and the total came to around 150 million. Study-wide results and caveats: Greater hydrophobicity was found in TRB CDR3s of CXCR3-positive naive cells than of CXCR3-negative naive cells.

The CDR3 sequence is 14 residues long. Libraries of TRB cDNA were made by 5' RACE and carried UMIs. TCRdb re-called the 5' RACE reads; one entry per CDR3 protein, DNA not given. Recorded for this sample: some 150,000 distinct CDR3 sequences. Naive CD8+ T cells were CD45RO-CCR7+CD27+CD95-. Points on this clonotype: The antigen remains unidentified.

This rearrangement joins TRBV12-3 or TRBV12-4 to TRBJ2-7. The clonotype was recovered from a human donor in good health. Some clones in this sample may be carry-over from other donors' samples. Sample: naive CXCR3+ CD8+ T cells from blood. The subset denotes: CD45RO-CCR7+CD27+CD95- naive CD8+ T cells expressing CXCR3 (TNR3+). This chain's CDR3 is CASSLTGSAYEQYF.